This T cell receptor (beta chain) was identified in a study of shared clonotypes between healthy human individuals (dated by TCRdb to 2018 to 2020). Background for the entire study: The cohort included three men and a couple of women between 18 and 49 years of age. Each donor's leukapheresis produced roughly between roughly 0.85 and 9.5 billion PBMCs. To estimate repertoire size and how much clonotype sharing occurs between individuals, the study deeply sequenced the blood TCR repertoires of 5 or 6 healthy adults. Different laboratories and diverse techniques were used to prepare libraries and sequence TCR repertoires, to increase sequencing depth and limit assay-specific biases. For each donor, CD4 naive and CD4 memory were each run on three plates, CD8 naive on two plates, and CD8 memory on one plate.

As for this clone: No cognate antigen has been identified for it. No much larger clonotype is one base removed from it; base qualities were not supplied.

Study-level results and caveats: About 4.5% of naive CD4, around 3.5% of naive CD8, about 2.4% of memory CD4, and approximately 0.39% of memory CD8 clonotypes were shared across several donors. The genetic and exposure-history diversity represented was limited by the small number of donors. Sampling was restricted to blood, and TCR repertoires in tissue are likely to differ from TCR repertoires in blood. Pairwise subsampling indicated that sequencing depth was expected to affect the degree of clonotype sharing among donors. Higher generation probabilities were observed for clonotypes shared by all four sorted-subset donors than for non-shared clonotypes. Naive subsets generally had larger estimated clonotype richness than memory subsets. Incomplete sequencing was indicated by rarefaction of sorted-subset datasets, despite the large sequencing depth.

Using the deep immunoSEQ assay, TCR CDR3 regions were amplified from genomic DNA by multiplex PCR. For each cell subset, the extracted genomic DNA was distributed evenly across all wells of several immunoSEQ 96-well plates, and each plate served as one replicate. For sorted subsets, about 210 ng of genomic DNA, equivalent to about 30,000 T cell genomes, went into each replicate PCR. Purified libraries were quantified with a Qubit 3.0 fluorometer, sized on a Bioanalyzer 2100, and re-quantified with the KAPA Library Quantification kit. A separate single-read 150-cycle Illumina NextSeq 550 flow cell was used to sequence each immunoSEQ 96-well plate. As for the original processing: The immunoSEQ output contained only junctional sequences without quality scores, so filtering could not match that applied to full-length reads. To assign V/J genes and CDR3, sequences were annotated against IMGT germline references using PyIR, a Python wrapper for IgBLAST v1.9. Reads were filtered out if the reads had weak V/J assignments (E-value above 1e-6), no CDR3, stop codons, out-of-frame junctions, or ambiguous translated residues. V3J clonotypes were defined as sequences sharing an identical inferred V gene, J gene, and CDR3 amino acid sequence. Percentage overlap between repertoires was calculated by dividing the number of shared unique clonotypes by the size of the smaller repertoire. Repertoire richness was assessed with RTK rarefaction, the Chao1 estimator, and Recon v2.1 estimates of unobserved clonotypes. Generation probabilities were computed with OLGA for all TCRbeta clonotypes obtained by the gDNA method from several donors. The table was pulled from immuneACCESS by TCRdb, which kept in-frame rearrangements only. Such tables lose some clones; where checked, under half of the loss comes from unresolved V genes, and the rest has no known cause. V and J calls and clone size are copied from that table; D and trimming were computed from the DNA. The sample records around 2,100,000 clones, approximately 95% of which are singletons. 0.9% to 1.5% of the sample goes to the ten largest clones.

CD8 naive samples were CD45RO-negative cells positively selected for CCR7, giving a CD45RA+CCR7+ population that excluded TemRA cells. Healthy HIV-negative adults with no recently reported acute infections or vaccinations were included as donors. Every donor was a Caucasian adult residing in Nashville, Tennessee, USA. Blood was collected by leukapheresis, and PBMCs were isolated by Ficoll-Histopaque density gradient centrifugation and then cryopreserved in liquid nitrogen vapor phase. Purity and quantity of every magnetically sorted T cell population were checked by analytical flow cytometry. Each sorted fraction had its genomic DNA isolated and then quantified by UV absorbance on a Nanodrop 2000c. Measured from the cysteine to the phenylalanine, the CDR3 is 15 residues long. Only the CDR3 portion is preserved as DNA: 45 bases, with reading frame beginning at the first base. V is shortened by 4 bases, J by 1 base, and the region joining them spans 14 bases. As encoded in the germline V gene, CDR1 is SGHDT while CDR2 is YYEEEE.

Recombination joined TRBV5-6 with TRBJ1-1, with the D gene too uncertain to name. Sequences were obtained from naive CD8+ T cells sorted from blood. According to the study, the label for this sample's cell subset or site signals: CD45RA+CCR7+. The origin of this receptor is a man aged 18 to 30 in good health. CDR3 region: CASSATRPGNTEAFF. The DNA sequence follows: TGTGCCAGCAGCGCTACTCGACCCGGGAACACTGAAGCTTTCTTT.